The source of this T cell receptor beta chain is a study of radiotherapy plus CTLA-4 blockade in lung cancer. Study summary: Objective responses arose in about 18% of patients, and 25% to 35% experienced disease control. Study-wide results and limits: Among blood TCR repertoires after radiotherapy plus ipilimumab, tumor-derived clones expanded. Early blood T cell clone changes and increased post-radiation serum interferon-beta were reportedly the strongest response predictors.

Germline CDR1 reads LNHDA; CDR2 reads SQIVND (reference sequence). This CDR3 is built from 13 residues. The V gene lost 5 bases and the J gene lost 0 bases, with 7 bases spanning the gap. This clone was seen a handful of times. The antigen is unknown. Repertoires were generated with immunoSEQ multiplex PCR, while TCRdb's copy carries only in-frame clones and drops some. The table lists about 97,000 clones, about four fifths of them singletons. Receiving focal radiation plus CTLA-4 blockade with ipilimumab were patients who had chemo-refractory metastatic non-small-cell lung cancer. The sequence came from a human donor with non-small cell lung cancer who had a partial response to radiotherapy plus ipilimumab. Some clones in this sample may be carry-over from other donors' samples. This chain joins TRBV19 and TRBJ2-5; unclear D gene. The sequencing used peripheral blood, collected from a patient treated with radiotherapy plus ipilimumab. Written as DNA, the CDR3 is TGTGCCAGTAGTGCTATATACCAAGAGACCCAGTACTTC. This sequence encodes CASSAIYQETQYF.